This entry lists 20 T cell receptor beta chains sequenced from one sample in a study of T cells after yellow fever vaccination. TCRdb re-derived calls from the 5' RACE reads in MiXCR, one entry per CDR3 protein. The sample includes 310,000 or so distinct CDR3 sequences, 3.6% of them seen just once. The input for sequencing was PBMCs, taken on the day of the yellow fever booster vaccination. The receptors stem from a man in his late teens or twenties who received the YFV17D yellow fever vaccine.

This clonotype was seen at least ten times. J is TRBJ2-1 and V is TRBV25-1; D remains ambiguous. Germline V CDR1 and CDR2: MGHDK, SYGVNS. V was shortened by 2 bases and J by 11 bases, with 7 bases between the two germline ends. The CDR3 has 11 residues. The CDR3 loop reads CASSETLQQFF. CDR3 nucleotides: TGTGCCAGCAGTGAAACCCTTCAGCAGTTCTTC.

V and J are TRBV4-3 and TRBJ2-7, with D perhaps given as TRBD1 or TRBD2 (6 bases each). Trimming took off 0 bases at V and 4 bases at J, with 13 bases between the two ends. The length of the CDR3 is 15 residues. Looked up from germline, CDR1 is LGHNA and CDR2 is YSLEER. The CDR3 spells CASSQDSRGAYEQYF. CDR3 sequence (DNA): TGCGCCAGCAGCCAAGATTCTAGGGGGGCTTACGAGCAGTACTTC.

The rearrangement links TRBV24-1 to TRBJ2-7, with D perhaps TRBD2 (6 bases). The CDR3 sequence is 16 residues long. Looked up from germline, CDR1 is KGHDR and CDR2 is SFDVKD. With 1 base removed from V and 5 bases from J, the gap between germline ends came to 17 bases. The CDR3 loop reads CATSDFLLAQMDEQYF. The CDR3 DNA reads as TGTGCCACCAGTGATTTTCTCCTAGCGCAAATGGACGAGCAGTACTTC.

The V gene is TRBV7-3, the J gene TRBJ2-1, with TRBD2 identical over 8 bases. V shed 4 bases, J shed 0 bases, and the junction held 5 bases outside the gene matches. The germline CDR1 and CDR2 sequences are SGHTA and FQGTGA. The CDR3 runs 16 residues. The CDR3 loop is CASSSKRGSSYNEQFF. CDR3 coding DNA: TGTGCCAGCAGCTCCAAGCGGGGGAGCTCCTACAATGAGCAGTTCTTC.

This clonotype was recorded a few times. The chain links TRBV5-1 to TRBJ1-4; TRBD1 agrees at 10 bases. V was pared by 0 bases and J by 7 bases, with 0 bases of the junction left unmatched. Germline CDR1 is SGHRS and CDR2 is YFSETQ. The CDR3 loop spans 14 amino acids. The chain's CDR3 is CASSLGQGAEKLFF. CDR3 bases: TGCGCCAGCAGCTTGGGACAGGGGGCTGAAAAACTGTTTTTT.

The chain uses TRBV19 and TRBJ2-3, with a weak D call TRBD1 (6 bases). V dropped 9 bases and J dropped 3 bases, with 22 bases sitting between them. CDR1 LNHDA and CDR2 SQIVND come from the germline V gene (reference sequence). CDR3 length: 16 residues. CDR3 residues: CASRQEGGPGTDTQYF. The CDR3 region has the DNA TGTGCCAGCCGCCAGGAAGGGGGACCGGGTACAGATACGCAGTATTTT.

The CDR3 coding sequence is TGTGCCAGCAGTCTGGCCGGGATCTCTGGAAACACCATATATTTT. This sequence encodes CASSLAGISGNTIYF. The V and J genes are TRBV6-6 and TRBJ1-3; the D is unclear. Looked up from germline, CDR1 is MNHNY and CDR2 is SVGAGI (reference sequence). V shed 5 bases and J shed 0 bases, with 11 bases lying between them. The length of the CDR3 is 15 residues.

This clonotype has only a few counts. The rearrangement links TRBV4-1 to TRBJ2-1, with TRBD2 matching 8 bases. The CDR3 runs 17 residues. V lost 0 bases and J lost 0; bases outside the gene matches: 4. The V gene's germline CDR1 is MGHRA and CDR2 YSYEKL. Written as DNA, the CDR3 is TGCGCCAGCAGCCAAGAAGGCGGGGGGAGCTCCTACAATGAGCAGTTCTTC. This encodes CASSQEGGGSSYNEQFF.

J is TRBJ1-1 and V is TRBV2, with D maybe TRBD1 (6 bases). Germline V gives CDR1 SNHLY, CDR2 FYNNEI. This CDR3 has 14 residues. V gave up 3 bases and J gave up 4 bases, with 12 bases separating them. CDR3 sequence (DNA): TGTGCCAGCAGTGATCGCGGGGGCGGCACTGAAGCTTTCTTT. Its translation is CASSDRGGGTEAFF.

The sample holds many counts of this clonotype. This chain uses TRBV6-2 or TRBV6-3 with TRBJ2-2; D is possibly TRBD2 (6 bases). V lost 0 bases to trimming and J lost 7 bases, with 9 bases between them. The CDR3 covers 14 residues. Germline-derived CDR1 and CDR2 are MNHEY and SVGEGT. The CDR3 nucleotides are TGTGCCAGCAGTTACTCAGGAGGGATCGGGGAGCTGTTTTTT. Protein: CASSYSGGIGELFF.

This clonotype was seen more than once but under ten times. The rearrangement links TRBV6-1 to TRBJ2-7; the D gene is possibly TRBD1 (7 bases). Deletions cut 5 bases from V and 2 bases from J, with 16 bases between. Germline assignment: CDR1 MNHNS and CDR2 SASEGT. This CDR3 contains 15 residues. The CDR3: CASSRQGGTTYEQYV. Written as DNA, the CDR3 is TGTGCCAGCAGTCGCCAGGGGGGTACCACCTACGAGCAGTACGTC.

This chain connects TRBV5-6 to TRBJ1-1; TRBD1 might be the D (5 bases). Trimming pared 4 bases from V and 0 bases from J, leaving 13 bases between. There are 15 residues in the CDR3. Germline V gene data show CDR1 as SGHDT and CDR2 as YYEEEE. The CDR3 protein is CASSTGTAMNTEAFF. The CDR3 DNA is TGTGCCAGCAGCACCGGGACGGCAATGAACACTGAAGCTTTCTTT.

This clonotype has at least ten counts. V gene TRBV29-1 combines with J gene TRBJ1-1, with unresolved D. Germline CDR1 SQVTM, CDR2 ANQGSEA. Trimming took 7 bases from V and 0 from J, leaving 12 bases between them. The CDR3 loop spans 13 amino acids. The CDR3 sequence: CSAEGRMNTEAFF. The CDR3 DNA follows: TGCAGCGCCGAAGGACGGATGAACACTGAAGCTTTCTTT.

This clonotype was observed at least ten times. The chain links TRBV28 to TRBJ2-2; weak D call: TRBD2 (6 bases). The V gene lost 5 bases and the J gene lost 0 bases, with 10 bases spanning the gap. Germline CDR1 is MDHEN and CDR2 is SYDVKM. This CDR3 region has 15 residues. CDR3 in amino acids: CASSPRGTNTGELFF. In DNA form, the CDR3 reads TGTGCCAGCAGTCCTCGGGGGACGAACACCGGGGAGCTGTTTTTT.

V gene TRBV6-5 combines with J gene TRBJ2-5; D might be TRBD1 or TRBD2, each matching 5 bases. The CDR3 sequence is 15 residues long. V lost 0 bases, J lost 5 bases, and 13 bases lay in between. CDR1 and CDR2 from the germline V gene are MNHEY and SVGAGI. CDR3: CASSYSMGTRETQYF. The DNA for the CDR3 is TGTGCCAGCAGTTACTCGATGGGGACGAGGGAGACCCAGTACTTC.

V is TRBV6-2 or TRBV6-3 and J is TRBJ2-2; the match to TRBD1 covers 7 bases. CDR3 length: 16 residues. CDR1 and CDR2 from the germline V gene are MNHEY and SVGEGT. V lost 4 bases, J lost 5 bases, and 10 bases stayed unmatched. CDR3 bases: TGTGCCAGCAGTTGGAAACAGGGGCCGCGTACCGGGGAGCTGTTTTTT. Translation gives CASSWKQGPRTGELFF.

This clonotype was counted many times. V usage is TRBV10-3 and J usage is TRBJ2-3; 14 positions match TRBD2. Germline V gene data show CDR1 as ENHRY and CDR2 as SYGVKD. The CDR3 is 19 amino acids. The V segment lost 3 bases and the J segment 3 bases; nucleotides outside the gene matches: 11. CDR3 DNA sequence: TGTGCCATCAGTGAAATTCCGGGACTAGCGGGGGCCTCGACAGATACGCAGTATTTT. Its translation: CAISEIPGLAGASTDTQYF.

This clonotype was observed at least ten times. V gene TRBV4-1 combines with J gene TRBJ2-2; TRBD1 might be the D (6 bases). V lost 4 bases and J lost 2, with 11 bases in between. Germline loops: CDR1 MGHRA, CDR2 YSYEKL. The length of the CDR3 is 15 residues. CDR3 protein: CASSRRTENTGELFF. CDR3 DNA: TGCGCCAGCAGCCGACGGACAGAAAACACCGGGGAGCTGTTTTTT.

This clonotype was observed at least ten times. V is TRBV6-2 or TRBV6-3 and J is TRBJ2-3; D gene uncertain. The V and J ends lost 2 bases and 4 bases respectively, with 4 bases between them. Germline lookup yields CDR1 MNHEY and CDR2 SVGEGT. This CDR3 has 12 residues. CDR3 nucleotide sequence: TGTGCCAGCAGTTACCTAGCAGATACGCAGTATTTT. Amino acids: CASSYLADTQYF.

This clonotype was counted many times. J is TRBJ2-1 and V is TRBV7-6; D gene uncertain. V shed 5 bases and J shed 10 bases, with 15 bases lying between them. The CDR3 runs 13 residues. From germline, CDR1 is SGHVS and CDR2 FNYEAQ. The CDR3 region is CASSRTQRREQFF. CDR3 nucleotide sequence: TGTGCCAGCAGCCGCACTCAACGTAGGGAGCAGTTCTTC.